This TCR beta chain came from a study of T cell repertoires in MIS-A myocarditis (dated by TCRdb to between 2021 and 2023). This clone was seen a handful of times. It has no known antigen specificity. One base away there is no much larger clone; base qualities are not given. TCRbeta CDR3 regions were amplified with the immunoSEQ bias-controlled multiplex PCR and sequenced at high throughput. In the authors' own workflow: CDR3 sequences were collapsed and filtered with the immunoSEQ vendor pipeline, and the abundance and frequency of each unique TCRbeta CDR3 were thereby quantified. Dominant CDR3 amino acid sequences were clustered with SARS-CoV-2-specific ImmuneCODE TCRbeta sequences by CD-HIT using a 90% global sequence identity threshold. Clones were classed as hyperexpanded at frequencies of 0.1 to 1 and as large at frequencies of 0.01 to 0.1. The CDR3 amino acid sequences and the V and J gene assignments of the dominant clones were confirmed with MiXCR. The R stringdist package was used to calculate Levenshtein distances between the patient clonotypes and the ImmuneCODE hits. TCRdb's version of the immuneACCESS table is confined to in-frame rearrangements and falls short of the full clone set. An unresolved V gene accounts for under half of the shortfall where checked; the remainder is of unknown origin. D and trimming were read from the DNA, whereas the V and J calls and clone size are those reported in that table. A total of roughly 12,000 clones appear in this sample, around 83% of them only once. The ten largest clones capture about 30% of the sample.

The QIAamp DNA FFPE kit was used to extract genomic DNA from formalin-fixed paraffin-embedded autopsy tissue. The CDR1 and CDR2 encoded by the germline V gene (reference sequence) are MNHEY and SMNVEV. Trimmed from V: 4 bases; trimmed from J: 2 bases; junction bases lacking a gene match: 8. The CDR3 holds 16 amino acids from the cysteine to the phenylalanine. Only CDR3 DNA is held: 48 bases, read in frame from base 1. The chain links TRBV27 with TRBJ2-7; TRBD1 lines up with 10 middle nucleotides. The clonotype originates from a young man with fulminant myocarditis from multisystem inflammatory syndrome in adults (MIS-A) after COVID-19. What was sequenced was right ventricle heart tissue obtained at autopsy. The sample's cell subset or site label, decoded: cardiac tissue sample (left or right ventricle, interventricular septum, or pericardium). The CDR3 protein sequence reads: CASSSRGQGPTYEQYF. The sequenced DNA is TGTGCCAGCAGTTCCCGGGGACAGGGGCCCACCTACGAGCAGTACTTC.